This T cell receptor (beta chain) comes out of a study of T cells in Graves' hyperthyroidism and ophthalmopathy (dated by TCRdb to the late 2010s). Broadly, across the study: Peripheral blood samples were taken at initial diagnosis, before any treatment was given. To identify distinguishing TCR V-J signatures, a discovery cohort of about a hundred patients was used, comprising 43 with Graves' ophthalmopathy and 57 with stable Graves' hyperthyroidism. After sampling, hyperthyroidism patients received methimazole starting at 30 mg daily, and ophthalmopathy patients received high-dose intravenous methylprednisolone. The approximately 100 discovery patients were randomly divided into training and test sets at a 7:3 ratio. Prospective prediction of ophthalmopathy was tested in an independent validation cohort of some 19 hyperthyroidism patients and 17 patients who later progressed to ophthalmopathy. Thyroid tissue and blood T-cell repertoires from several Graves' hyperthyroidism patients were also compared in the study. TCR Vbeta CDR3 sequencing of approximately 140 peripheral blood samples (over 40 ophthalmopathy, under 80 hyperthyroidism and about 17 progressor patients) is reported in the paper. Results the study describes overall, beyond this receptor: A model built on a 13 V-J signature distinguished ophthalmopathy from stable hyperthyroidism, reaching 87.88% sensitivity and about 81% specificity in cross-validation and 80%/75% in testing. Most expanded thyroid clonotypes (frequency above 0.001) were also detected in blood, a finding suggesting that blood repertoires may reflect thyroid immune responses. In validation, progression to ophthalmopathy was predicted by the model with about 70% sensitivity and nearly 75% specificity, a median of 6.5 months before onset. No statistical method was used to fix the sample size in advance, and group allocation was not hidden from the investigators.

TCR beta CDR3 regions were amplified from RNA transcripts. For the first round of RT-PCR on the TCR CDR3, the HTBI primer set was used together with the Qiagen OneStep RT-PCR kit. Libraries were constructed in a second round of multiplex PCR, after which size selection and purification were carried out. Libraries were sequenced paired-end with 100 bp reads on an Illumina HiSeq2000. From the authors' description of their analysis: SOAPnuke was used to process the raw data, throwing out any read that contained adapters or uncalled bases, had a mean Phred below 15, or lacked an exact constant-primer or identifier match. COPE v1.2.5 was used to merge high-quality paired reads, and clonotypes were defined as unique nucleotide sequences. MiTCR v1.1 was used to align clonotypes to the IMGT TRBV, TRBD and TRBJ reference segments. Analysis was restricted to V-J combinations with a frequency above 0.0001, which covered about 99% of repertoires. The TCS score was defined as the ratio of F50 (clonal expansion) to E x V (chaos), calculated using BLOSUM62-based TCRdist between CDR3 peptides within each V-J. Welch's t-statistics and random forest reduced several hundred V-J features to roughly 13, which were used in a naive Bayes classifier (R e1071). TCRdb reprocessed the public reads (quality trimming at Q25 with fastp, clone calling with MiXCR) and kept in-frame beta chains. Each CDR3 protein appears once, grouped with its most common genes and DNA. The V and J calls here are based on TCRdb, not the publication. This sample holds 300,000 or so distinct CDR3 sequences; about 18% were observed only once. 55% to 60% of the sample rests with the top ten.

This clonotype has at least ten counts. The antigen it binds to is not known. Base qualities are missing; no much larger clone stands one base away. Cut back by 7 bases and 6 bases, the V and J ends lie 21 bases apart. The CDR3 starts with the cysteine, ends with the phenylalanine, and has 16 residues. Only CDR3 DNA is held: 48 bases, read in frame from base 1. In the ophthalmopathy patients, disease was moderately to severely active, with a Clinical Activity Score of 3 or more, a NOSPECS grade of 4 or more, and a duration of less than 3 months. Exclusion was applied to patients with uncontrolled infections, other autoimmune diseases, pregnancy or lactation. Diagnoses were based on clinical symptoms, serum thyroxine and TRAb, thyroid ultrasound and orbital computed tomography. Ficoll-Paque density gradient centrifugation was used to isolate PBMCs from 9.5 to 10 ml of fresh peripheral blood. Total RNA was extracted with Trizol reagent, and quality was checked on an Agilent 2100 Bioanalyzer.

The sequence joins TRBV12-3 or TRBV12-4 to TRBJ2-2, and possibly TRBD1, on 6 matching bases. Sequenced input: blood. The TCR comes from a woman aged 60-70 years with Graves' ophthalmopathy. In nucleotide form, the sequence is TGTGCCAGCACGGAACCCGGGACAACGAAGGCCGGGGAGCTGTTTTTT. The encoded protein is CASTEPGTTKAGELFF.